This T cell receptor (beta chain) was recovered during a study of breast tumors, draining lymph nodes, adjacent tissues. Study findings and constraints: Tumor TCR diversity was below lymph nodes but above nontumor tissue. The lymph node origin of tumor T cells was framed as consistent with a hypothesis, not demonstrated. Luminal-like breast cancer showed significantly higher tumor–nontumor repertoire similarity than basal-like.

V was shortened by 0 bases and J by 0 bases, with 18 bases between the two germline ends. This CDR3 contains 19 residues. Germline V gene data show CDR1 as SGHRS and CDR2 as YFSETQ. The sample holds many counts of this clonotype. Its matching antigen is unknown. Each CDR3 protein gets one entry after TCRdb re-called the multiplex PCR reads with MiXCR. The sample has around 290,000 distinct CDR3 sequences; over 25% are singletons. Breast cancer patients provided tissue from their axillary draining lymph nodes. Specimen: axillary lymph node tissue. The rearrangement uses TRBV5-1 and TRBJ1-4; possibly TRBD1 for D (5 bases). The sequence was obtained from a female donor with breast cancer. Some clones in this sample may be carry-over from other donors' samples. CDR3 residues: CASSLGHGRGLATNEKLFF. The CDR3 nucleotides read TGCGCCAGCAGCTTGGGGCATGGGAGGGGTCTTGCAACTAATGAAAAACTGTTTTTT.